The 27 T cell receptor beta chains presented below share a single source sample, sequenced in a study of cytomegalovirus exposure and HLA in healthy donors. Primers included in the PCR were 60 Vbeta and 13 Jbeta primers. The assay was immunoSEQ multiplex PCR, and TCRdb's table has in-frame clones only and misses some. Among about 140,000 clones listed, 82% were seen once. Material: PBMCs. The source of these receptors is a young man in good health and CMV-seropositive.

The chain couples TRBV19 to TRBJ2-3; 10 bases fit TRBD1. CDR3 length: 17 amino acids. The ends lost 10 bases at V and 10 bases at J; junction bases unmatched: 23. The V gene's germline CDR1 is LNHDA and CDR2 SQIVND (reference sequence). The CDR3 DNA sequence: TGTGCCACCCACGAATCCGGGACAGGGGTTTGGGAGGGGGCGCAGTATTTT. Protein product: CATHESGTGVWEGAQYF. Variable domain in full (rest from reference TRBV19 and TRBJ2-3): DGGITQSPKYLFRKEGQNVTLSCEQNLNHDAMYWYRQDPGQGLRLIYYSQIVNDFQKGDIAEGYSVSREKKESFPLTVTSAQKNPTAFYLCATHESGTGVWEGAQYFGPGTRLTVL.

The chain carries TRBV19 and TRBJ2-1, with 13 bases fitting TRBD2. Trimming took 5 bases from V and 8 from J; bases not matched to a gene: 6. The CDR3 runs 15 residues. Per germline, CDR1 LNHDA and CDR2 SQIVND (reference sequence). CDR3 coding DNA: TGTGCCAGTAGTCCCTGGACTAGCGGGGGTGATGAGCAGTTCTTC. Translation gives CASSPWTSGGDEQFF.

The chain is built from TRBV7-9 and TRBJ2-1; maybe TRBD2 (6 bases). The V end lost 2 bases, the J end lost 3 bases, and 8 bases lay between the germline ends. The length of the CDR3 is 14 residues. Germline V lookup: CDR1 SEHNR, CDR2 FQNEAQ (reference sequence). CDR3 sequence reads: CASSLRGIYNEQFF. CDR3 in DNA: TGTGCCAGCAGCTTACGGGGGATCTACAATGAGCAGTTCTTC.

The V call is TRBV5-1, the J call TRBJ2-1, with TRBD2 matching 8 bases. Germline V gene sequence: CDR1 SGHRS, CDR2 YFSETQ. With 9 bases clipped from V and 5 bases from J, the junction kept 7 bases outside the gene matches. The CDR3 totals 13 residues. CDR3 amino acids: CANGGGANNEQFF. The CDR3 DNA is TGCGCCAACGGGGGGGGCGCGAACAATGAGCAGTTCTTC.

The V gene is TRBV5-6, the J gene TRBJ1-4; unclear D gene. CDR3 length: 16 amino acids. V shed 0 bases and J shed 0 bases, with 9 bases lying between them. Looked up from germline, CDR1 is SGHDT and CDR2 is YYEEEE. CDR3 region: CASSLGTGATNEKLFF. The CDR3 DNA is TGTGCCAGCAGCTTGGGGACGGGAGCAACTAATGAAAAACTGTTTTTT.

This sequence joins TRBV28 and TRBJ1-2, with TRBD1 identical over 7 bases. V trimming: 5 bases; J trimming: 8 bases; junction bases outside the gene matches: 11. The CDR3 spans 14 residues. The germline V gene has CDR1 MDHEN and CDR2 SYDVKM. This CDR3 is CASSPWTGTGGYTF. In DNA form, the CDR3 reads TGTGCCAGCAGTCCTTGGACAGGAACGGGGGGCTACACCTTC.

This clone was seen more than once but under ten times. The rearrangement links TRBV4-2 to TRBJ1-3; D ambiguous. Trimming cost V 0 bases and J 0 bases, with 9 bases left between them. This CDR3 has 16 residues. Germline V CDR1 and CDR2: LGHNA, YNFKEQ. The CDR3 spells CASSQEWAGSGNTIYF. The CDR3 DNA follows: TGTGCCAGCAGCCAAGAGTGGGCAGGCTCTGGAAACACCATATATTTT.

This clone was seen a single time. The J gene is TRBJ2-1, the V gene TRBV18, with D hard to call. The CDR3 length is 14 residues. Trimming pared 2 bases from V and 1 base from J, leaving 6 bases between. Germline CDR1 KGHSH, CDR2 LQKENI. CDR3 coding DNA: TGTGCCAGCTCACCAACCGGGTCCTACAATGAGCAGTTCTTC. Translation gives CASSPTGSYNEQFF.

The chain recombines TRBV2 with TRBJ2-1; 8 bases map to TRBD1. Per the germline V gene, CDR1 is SNHLY and CDR2 is FYNNEI. The CDR3 has 17 residues. Trimming removed 4 bases from V and 4 bases from J; junction bases left unmatched: 12. In DNA form, the CDR3 reads TGTGCCAGCAGTGGAGTTCCCAGGACAGGGACGTACAATGAGCAGTTCTTC. This sequence encodes CASSGVPRTGTYNEQFF.

The V call is TRBV28, the J call TRBJ2-3, with D tentatively TRBD1 (6 bases). This CDR3 comprises 15 residues. Germline V gene data show CDR1 as MDHEN and CDR2 as SYDVKM. Trimming shortened V by 5 bases and J by 4 bases, and 16 bases separated the two germline ends. CDR3 in DNA: TGTGCCAGCAGTCGAGAACAGGGAGACGCAGATACGCAGTATTTT. As protein: CASSREQGDADTQYF.

The chain has TRBV18 and TRBJ1-1; possible D gene TRBD1, 5 bases. Trimming removed 3 bases from V and 0 bases from J, with 14 bases in between. Germline assignment: CDR1 KGHSH and CDR2 LQKENI. The CDR3 loop spans 16 amino acids. DNA of the CDR3: TGTGCCAGCTCACCTACCGAACAGGTCATGAACACTGAAGCTTTCTTT. Encoded protein: CASSPTEQVMNTEAFF.

The chain recombines TRBV4-1 with TRBJ2-2; 7 nucleotides match TRBD1. Trimming took 5 bases from V and 7 from J; bases not matched to a gene: 7. CDR1 and CDR2 from the germline V gene are MGHRA and YSYEKL. CDR3 size: 14 residues. The CDR3 protein is CASSKGQKLGELFF. The CDR3, as DNA: TGCGCCAGCAGCAAGGGACAGAAACTCGGGGAGCTGTTTTTT.

The chain carries TRBV2 and TRBJ1-4; 8 nucleotides align to TRBD1. After removal of 4 bases from V and 6 bases from J, the junction contained 1 base not matched to a gene. Germline-derived CDR1 and CDR2 are SNHLY and FYNNEI. CDR3 length: 13 residues. The CDR3 DNA sequence: TGTGCCAGCAGTGCAGGGGGCGATGAAAAACTGTTTTTT. Encoded protein: CASSAGGDEKLFF.

The chain couples TRBV15 to TRBJ2-2; 9 bases map to TRBD2. In germline, CDR1 is LNHNV, CDR2 YYDKDF (reference sequence). V shed 1 base, J shed 0 bases, and the junction held 3 bases outside the gene matches. The CDR3 has 17 amino acids. The CDR3 region is CATSRGLAGTNTGELFF. The CDR3 DNA reads TGTGCCACCAGCAGAGGGCTAGCGGGAACGAACACCGGGGAGCTGTTTTTT.

This chain connects TRBV29-1 to TRBJ2-2; D remains unclear. Trimming pared 3 bases from V and 0 bases from J, leaving 11 bases between. Germline V gene lookup returns CDR1 SQVTM and CDR2 ANQGSEA. The length of the CDR3 is 15 residues. CDR3 DNA: TGCAGCGTTGATATGGCTGCATCGAACACCGGGGAGCTGTTTTTT. Translating gives CSVDMAASNTGELFF.

The chain uses TRBV7-9 and TRBJ2-7; 16 bases are shared with TRBD2. V trimming: 5 bases; J trimming: 5 bases; junction bases outside the gene matches: 12. There are 18 residues in the CDR3. Looked up from germline, CDR1 is SEHNR and CDR2 is FQNEAQ (reference sequence). CDR3 in amino acids: CASSPPGLAGGPGDEQYF. The CDR3 DNA reads TGTGCCAGCAGCCCCCCGGGACTAGCGGGAGGGCCGGGGGACGAGCAGTACTTC.

The chain recombines TRBV28 with TRBJ1-2; 7 nucleotides align to TRBD1. CDR3 length: 13 residues. V was clipped by 7 bases and J by 3 bases; unmatched bases: 5. Looked up from germline, CDR1 is MDHEN and CDR2 is SYDVKM. CDR3 DNA sequence: TGTGCCAGCACCCCCGGACAGGACTATGGCTACACCTTC. Translated: CASTPGQDYGYTF.

The gene calls are TRBV28 and TRBJ2-7; D may be TRBD1 (6 bases). The CDR3 runs 11 residues. Deletions cut 7 bases from V and 4 bases from J, with 8 bases between. Looked up from germline, CDR1 is MDHEN and CDR2 is SYDVKM. The CDR3: CASTQGYEQYF. CDR3 DNA sequence: TGTGCCAGCACTCAGGGGTACGAGCAGTACTTC. The full variable domain, rest sourced from reference TRBV28 and TRBJ2-7, is DVKVTQSSRYLVKRTGEKVFLECVQDMDHENMFWYRQDPGLGLRLIYFSYDVKMKEKGDIPEGYSVSREKKERFSLILESASTNQTSMYLCASTQGYEQYFGPGTRLTVT.

The rearrangement joins TRBV2 to TRBJ1-2; tentatively, D is TRBD1 (5 bases). V lost 2 bases and J lost 0, with 13 bases in between. The CDR3 contains 16 residues. The germline V gene encodes CDR1 SNHLY and CDR2 FYNNEI. The CDR3 DNA reads as TGTGCCAGCAGTGAAAATGGGGCGCGGACTAACTATGGCTACACCTTC. This sequence encodes CASSENGARTNYGYTF.

The chain couples TRBV2 to TRBJ1-1; 8 bases fit TRBD1. The trim removed 5 bases at V and 0 bases at J, leaving 8 bases unmatched. The germline V gene encodes CDR1 SNHLY and CDR2 FYNNEI. The CDR3 sequence is 16 residues long. The CDR3 bases are TGTGCCAGCAGTCAAGACAGGGGCAGGGTGAACACTGAAGCTTTCTTT. This translates into CASSQDRGRVNTEAFF. The complete variable domain, with remaining parts taken from reference TRBV2 and TRBJ1-1, reads EPEVTQTPSHQVTQMGQEVILRCVPISNHLYFYWYRQILGQKVEFLVSFYNNEISEKSEIFDDQFSVERPDGSNFTLKIRSTKLEDSAMYFCASSQDRGRVNTEAFFGQGTRLTVV.

V usage is TRBV10-3 and J usage is TRBJ2-1; 10 bases agree with TRBD2. This CDR3 has 15 amino acids. J gave up 2 bases and V 8 bases, and 6 bases lay outside the gene matches. CDR1 ENHRY and CDR2 SYGVKD come from the germline V gene. The CDR3 loop is CAIGLAGDPYNEQFF. The DNA of the CDR3 is TGTGCCATCGGGCTAGCGGGGGACCCCTACAATGAGCAGTTCTTC.

This sequence joins TRBV15 and TRBJ2-6, with 7 bases identical to TRBD1. CDR1 LNHNV and CDR2 YYDKDF come from the germline V gene (reference sequence). The CDR3 loop spans 18 amino acids. J lost 0 bases, V lost 0 bases, and 5 bases had no gene match. This CDR3 reads CATSRDTGVPSGANVLTF. The CDR3 DNA is TGTGCCACCAGCAGAGATACAGGGGTCCCCTCTGGGGCCAACGTCCTGACTTTC.

V and J are TRBV25-1 and TRBJ2-1, with 10 nucleotides matching TRBD2. Germline V CDR1 and CDR2: MGHDK, SYGVNS. With V trimmed by 9 bases and J by 9 bases, 11 bases remained unmatched. The CDR3 runs to 14 residues. The CDR3 is CASSTSGVTSEQFF. The CDR3 DNA sequence: TGTGCCAGTTCTACTAGCGGGGTAACTAGTGAGCAGTTCTTC.

The chain uses TRBV2 and TRBJ2-7; tentative D call: TRBD1 (6 bases). V was clipped by 6 bases and J by 3 bases, with 12 bases between them. This CDR3 region has 13 residues. CDR1 and CDR2 (germline): SNHLY, FYNNEI. This CDR3 reads CASSEQGYYEQYF. DNA of the CDR3: TGTGCCAGCAGCGAACAGGGCTACTACGAGCAGTACTTC.

The CDR3 DNA reads as TGTGCCAGCAGCTTCCAGAATGAAAAACTGTTTTTT. Protein sequence: CASSFQNEKLFF. This sequence joins TRBV5-5 and TRBJ1-4; D ambiguous. This CDR3 has 12 amino acids. Germline CDR1 reads SGHKS; CDR2 reads YYEKEE (reference sequence). V shed 2 bases and J shed 5 bases, with 4 bases lying between them.

The chain carries TRBV6-5 and TRBJ2-7; 8 positions agree with TRBD1. In germline, CDR1 is MNHEY, CDR2 SVGAGI. This CDR3 is built from 12 residues. J was trimmed by 7 bases and V by 7 bases; bases with no gene match: 6. The CDR3 DNA sequence: TGTGCCAGCAACGACAGGGGATATGAGCAGTACTTC. Protein: CASNDRGYEQYF.

This rearrangement joins TRBV6-1 to TRBJ1-1; D remains ambiguous. The CDR3 is 15 residues long. V dropped 2 bases and J dropped 1 base, with 11 bases sitting between them. Looked up from germline, CDR1 is MNHNS and CDR2 is SASEGT. The CDR3 sequence: CASSESDQPNTEAFF. CDR3 nucleotides: TGTGCCAGCAGTGAAAGCGACCAGCCGAACACTGAAGCTTTCTTT.